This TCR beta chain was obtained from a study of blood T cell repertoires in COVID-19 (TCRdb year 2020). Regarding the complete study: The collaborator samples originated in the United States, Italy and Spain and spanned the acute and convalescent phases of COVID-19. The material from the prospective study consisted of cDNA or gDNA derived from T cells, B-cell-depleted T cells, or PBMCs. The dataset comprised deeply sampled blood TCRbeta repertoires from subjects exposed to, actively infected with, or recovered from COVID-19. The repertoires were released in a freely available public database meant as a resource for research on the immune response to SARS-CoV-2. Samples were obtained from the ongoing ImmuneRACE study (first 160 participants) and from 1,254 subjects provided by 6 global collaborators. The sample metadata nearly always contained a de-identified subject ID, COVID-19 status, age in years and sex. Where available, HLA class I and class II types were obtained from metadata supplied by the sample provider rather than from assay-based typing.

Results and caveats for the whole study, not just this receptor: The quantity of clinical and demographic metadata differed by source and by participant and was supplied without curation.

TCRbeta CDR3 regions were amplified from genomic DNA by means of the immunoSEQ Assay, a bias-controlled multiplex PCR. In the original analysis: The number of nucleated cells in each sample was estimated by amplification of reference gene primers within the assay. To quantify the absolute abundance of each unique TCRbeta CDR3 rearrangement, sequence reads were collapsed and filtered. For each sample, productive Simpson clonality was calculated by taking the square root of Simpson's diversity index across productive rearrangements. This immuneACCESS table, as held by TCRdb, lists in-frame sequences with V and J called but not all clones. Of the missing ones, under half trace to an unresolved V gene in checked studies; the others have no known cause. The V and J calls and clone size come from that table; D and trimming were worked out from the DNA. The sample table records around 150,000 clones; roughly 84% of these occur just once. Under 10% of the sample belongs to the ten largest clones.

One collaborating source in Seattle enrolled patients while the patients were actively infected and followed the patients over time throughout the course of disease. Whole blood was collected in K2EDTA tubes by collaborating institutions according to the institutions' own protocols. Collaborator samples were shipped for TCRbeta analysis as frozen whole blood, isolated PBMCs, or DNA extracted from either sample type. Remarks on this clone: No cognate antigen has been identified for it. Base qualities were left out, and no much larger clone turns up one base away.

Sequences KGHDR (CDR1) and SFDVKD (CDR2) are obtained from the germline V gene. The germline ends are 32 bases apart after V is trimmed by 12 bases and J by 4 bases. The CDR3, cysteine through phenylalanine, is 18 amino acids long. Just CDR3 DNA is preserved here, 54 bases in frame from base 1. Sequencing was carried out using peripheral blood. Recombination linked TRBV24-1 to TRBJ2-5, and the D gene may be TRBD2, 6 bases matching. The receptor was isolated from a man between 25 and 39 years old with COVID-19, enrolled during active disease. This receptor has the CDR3 CAAESGRSGEGFVETQYF. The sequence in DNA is TGTGCCGCAGAGTCGGGGAGGTCGGGGGAAGGGTTCGTAGAGACCCAGTACTTC.